This T cell receptor (beta chain) was identified during a study of blood T cell repertoires in COVID-19. This clone occurred once. Cohort placement rested on clinical history that participants reported themselves. What the recovered Cohort 3 donors had was two negative PCRs, clearance, or symptom resolution. The CDR3 totals 15 residues. Germline CDR1 reads MNHEY; CDR2 reads SMNVEV (reference sequence). The germline V and J ends were trimmed by 3 bases and 3 bases, with 12 bases remaining between them. Sequenced by immunoSEQ multiplex PCR; TCRdb stores in-frame clones only, minus some. The sample includes under 500,000 clones, approximately 90% of them seen just once.

The receptor was isolated from a man aged 25 to 40 who had recovered from COVID-19. This chain joins TRBV27 and TRBJ2-1; perhaps TRBD1 as D (6 bases). Input material: PBMCs or T cells enriched from blood (not recorded which). The CDR3 bases are TGTGCCAGCAGTTTGGGGACAAAGGGCTACAATGAGCAGTTCTTC. Its protein is CASSLGTKGYNEQFF.